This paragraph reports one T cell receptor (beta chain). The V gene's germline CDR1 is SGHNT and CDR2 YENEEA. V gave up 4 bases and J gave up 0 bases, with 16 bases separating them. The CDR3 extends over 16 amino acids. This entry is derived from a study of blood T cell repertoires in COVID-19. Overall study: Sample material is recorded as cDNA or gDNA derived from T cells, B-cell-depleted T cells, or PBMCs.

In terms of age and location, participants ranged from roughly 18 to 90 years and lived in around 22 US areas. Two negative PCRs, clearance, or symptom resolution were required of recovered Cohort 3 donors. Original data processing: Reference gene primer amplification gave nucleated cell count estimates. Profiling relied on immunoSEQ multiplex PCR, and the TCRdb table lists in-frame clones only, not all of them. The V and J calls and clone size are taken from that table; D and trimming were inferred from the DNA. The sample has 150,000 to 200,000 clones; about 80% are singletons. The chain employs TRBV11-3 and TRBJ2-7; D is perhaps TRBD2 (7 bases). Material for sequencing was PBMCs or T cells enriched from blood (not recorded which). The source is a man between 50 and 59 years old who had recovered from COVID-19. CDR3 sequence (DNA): TGTGCCAGCAGCTCCGAGCGGGACACTAGCTCCTACGAGCAGTACTTC. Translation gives CASSSERDTSSYEQYF.